The sequence of this TCR beta chain was determined in a study of T cell responses to AZD1222 COVID-19 vaccine. Overall study: Timing groups of about 4 and about 12 weeks for second doses were pooled.

Produced via immunoSEQ multiplex PCR; TCRdb's table is partial and in-frame only. The sample has roughly 100,000 clones; about 90% are singletons. The germline V gene has CDR1 LGHDT and CDR2 YNNKEL (reference sequence). This CDR3 has 14 residues. V lost 4 bases and J 4 bases, leaving 11 bases between the germline ends. The V call is TRBV3-1 (or the pseudogene TRBV3-2), the J call TRBJ1-3; possibly TRBD1 for D (5 bases). This specimen consisted of peripheral blood, obtained on day 0 of AZD1222 vaccination. This clonotype was obtained from an adult in good health. Written as DNA, the CDR3 is TGTGCCAGCAGCCGTAAAGGGGCCGGAAACACCATATATTTT. Protein sequence: CASSRKGAGNTIYF.